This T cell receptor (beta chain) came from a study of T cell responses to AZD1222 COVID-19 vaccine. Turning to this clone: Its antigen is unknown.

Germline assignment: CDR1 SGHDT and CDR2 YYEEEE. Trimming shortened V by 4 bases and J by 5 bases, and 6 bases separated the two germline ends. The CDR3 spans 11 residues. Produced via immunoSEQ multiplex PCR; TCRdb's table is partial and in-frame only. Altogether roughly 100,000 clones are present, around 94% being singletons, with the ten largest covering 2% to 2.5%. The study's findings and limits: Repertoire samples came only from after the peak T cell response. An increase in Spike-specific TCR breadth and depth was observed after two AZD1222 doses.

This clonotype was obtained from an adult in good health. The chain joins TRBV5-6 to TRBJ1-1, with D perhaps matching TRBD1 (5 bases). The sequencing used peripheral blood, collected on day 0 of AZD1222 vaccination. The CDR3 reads CASSGTTEAFF. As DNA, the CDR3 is TGTGCCAGCAGCGGGACGACTGAAGCTTTCTTT.